This paragraph covers one T cell receptor (beta chain) sequence. The target antigen is unknown. This sample was included in a study of T-cell memory formation after mild COVID-19. Study context: The two donors had largely donor-specific TCR clusters.

Study-wide findings and caveats: The appearance of some responding clones in pre-infection memory suggested that cross-reactive memory joined. Mainly in CM and EM were contracting CD4+ clones; CD8+ were in EMRA.

From germline, CDR1 is MNHNS and CDR2 SASEGT. The CDR3 length is 13 residues. The V and J ends lost 8 bases and 7 bases respectively, with 14 bases between them. A 5'RACE reaction primed in the constant segment made cDNA libraries of TCR alpha and TCR beta, and these carried sample barcodes and UMIs. Each CDR3 protein gets one entry after TCRdb re-called the 5' RACE reads with MiXCR. The table includes under 200,000 distinct CDR3 sequences, under 14% detected once. The chain is built from TRBV6-1 and TRBJ2-2; D uncertain. Sequenced material: PBMCs or a T cell subset sorted from them (not recorded which). The TCR sequence derives from a man in his late teens or twenties who had mild COVID-19 (a few samples of this study predate the infection). Cell type and time point are not known. CDR3 amino acids: CASSGKPNGELFF. In DNA, the CDR3 is TGTGCCAGCTCTGGCAAACCCAACGGGGAGCTGTTTTTT.